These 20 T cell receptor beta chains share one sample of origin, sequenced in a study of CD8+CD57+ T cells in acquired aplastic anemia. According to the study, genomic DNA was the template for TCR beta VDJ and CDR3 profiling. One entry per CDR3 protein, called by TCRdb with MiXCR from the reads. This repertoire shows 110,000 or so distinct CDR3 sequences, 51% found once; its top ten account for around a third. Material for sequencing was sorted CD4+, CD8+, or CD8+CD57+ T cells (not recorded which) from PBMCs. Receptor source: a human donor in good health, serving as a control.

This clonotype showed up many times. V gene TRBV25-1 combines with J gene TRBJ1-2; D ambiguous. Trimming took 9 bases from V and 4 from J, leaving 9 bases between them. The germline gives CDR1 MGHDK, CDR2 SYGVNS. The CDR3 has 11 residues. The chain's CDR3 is CASATGYGYTF. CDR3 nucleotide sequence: TGTGCCAGTGCGACGGGCTATGGCTACACCTTC.

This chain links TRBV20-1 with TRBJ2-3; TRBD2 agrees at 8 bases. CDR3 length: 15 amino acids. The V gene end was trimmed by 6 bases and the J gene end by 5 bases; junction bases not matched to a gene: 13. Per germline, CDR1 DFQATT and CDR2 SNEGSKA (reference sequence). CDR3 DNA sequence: TGCAGTGCCAGAACGGGGCGGGGGGAGGAAGATACGCAGTATTTT. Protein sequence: CSARTGRGEEDTQYF.

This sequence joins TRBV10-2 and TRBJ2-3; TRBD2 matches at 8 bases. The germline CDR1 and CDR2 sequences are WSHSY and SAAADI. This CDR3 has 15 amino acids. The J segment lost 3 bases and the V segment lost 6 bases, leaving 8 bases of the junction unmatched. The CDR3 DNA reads TGCGCCAGCAGAGACCCCAGCGGGGGAACAGATACGCAGTATTTT. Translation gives CASRDPSGGTDTQYF.

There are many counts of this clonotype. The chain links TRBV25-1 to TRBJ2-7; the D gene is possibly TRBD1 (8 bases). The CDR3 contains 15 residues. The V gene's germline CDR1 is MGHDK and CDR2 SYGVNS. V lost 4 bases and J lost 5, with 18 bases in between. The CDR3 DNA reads TGTGCCAGCAGTGGGGGGGGCAGGGGGCTCGACGAGCAGTACTTC. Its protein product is CASSGGGRGLDEQYF.

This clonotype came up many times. CDR3 residues: CASSLESPGSSQNTQYF. The CDR3 DNA reads as TGTGCCAGCAGCTTAGAATCTCCGGGGTCGTCCCAAAATACGCAGTATTTT. This rearrangement joins TRBV7-6 to TRBJ2-3; possible D gene TRBD2, 5 bases. V lost 1 base and J 7 bases, leaving 21 bases between the germline ends. Germline V gene data show CDR1 as SGHVS and CDR2 as FNYEAQ. The CDR3 length is 17 residues. Drawing the rest from reference TRBV7-6 and TRBJ2-3, the complete variable domain is GAGVSQSPRYKVTKRGQDVALRCDPISGHVSLYWYRQALGQGPEFLTYFNYEAQQDKSGLPNDRFSAERPEGSISTLTIQRTEQRDSAMYRCASSLESPGSSQNTQYFGPGTRLTVL.

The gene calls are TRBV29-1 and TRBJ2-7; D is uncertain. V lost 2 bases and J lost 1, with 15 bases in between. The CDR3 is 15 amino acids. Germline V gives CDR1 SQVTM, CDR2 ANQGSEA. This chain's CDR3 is CSVERGAGSSYEQYF. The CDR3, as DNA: TGCAGCGTTGAACGAGGAGCTGGCTCTTCCTACGAGCAGTACTTC.

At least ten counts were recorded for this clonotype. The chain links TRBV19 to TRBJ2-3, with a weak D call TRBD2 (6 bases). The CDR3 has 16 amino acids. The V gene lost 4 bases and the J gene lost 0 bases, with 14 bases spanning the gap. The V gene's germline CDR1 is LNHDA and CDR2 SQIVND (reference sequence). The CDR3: CASSNSDGTSTDTQYF. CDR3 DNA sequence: TGTGCCAGTAGTAACTCGGACGGGACTAGCACAGATACGCAGTATTTT.

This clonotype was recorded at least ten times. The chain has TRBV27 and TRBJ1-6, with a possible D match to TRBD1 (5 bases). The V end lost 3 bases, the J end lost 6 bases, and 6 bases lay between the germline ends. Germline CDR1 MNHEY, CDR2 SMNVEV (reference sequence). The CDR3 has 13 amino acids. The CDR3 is CASSLGVNSPLHF. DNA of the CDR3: TGTGCCAGCAGTTTGGGGGTTAATTCACCCCTCCACTTT.

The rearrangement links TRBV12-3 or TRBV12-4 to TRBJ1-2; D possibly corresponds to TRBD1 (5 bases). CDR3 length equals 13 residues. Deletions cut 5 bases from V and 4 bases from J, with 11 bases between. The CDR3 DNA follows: TGTGCCAGCAGTCCGGGACCGGGCTATGGCTACACCTTC. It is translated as CASSPGPGYGYTF.

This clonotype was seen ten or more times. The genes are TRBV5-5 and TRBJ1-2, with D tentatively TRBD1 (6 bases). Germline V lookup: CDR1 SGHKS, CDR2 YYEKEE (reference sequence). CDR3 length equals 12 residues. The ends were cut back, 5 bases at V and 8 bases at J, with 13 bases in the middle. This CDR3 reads CASRGPRGGYTF. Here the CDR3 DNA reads TGTGCCAGCAGAGGGCCCAGGGGCGGCTACACCTTC.

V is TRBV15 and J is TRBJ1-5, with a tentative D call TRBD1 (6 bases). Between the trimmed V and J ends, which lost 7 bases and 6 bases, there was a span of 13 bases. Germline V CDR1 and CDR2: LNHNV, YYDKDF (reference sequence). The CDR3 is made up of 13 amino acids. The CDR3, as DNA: TGTGCCACCACTAGATGGGGGGCTCAGCCCCAGCATTTT. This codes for CATTRWGAQPQHF.

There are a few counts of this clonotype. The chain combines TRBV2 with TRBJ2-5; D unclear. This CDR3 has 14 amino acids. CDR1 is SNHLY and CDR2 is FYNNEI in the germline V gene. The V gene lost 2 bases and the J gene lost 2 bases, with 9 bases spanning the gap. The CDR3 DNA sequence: TGTGCCAGCAGTGAAACGGAGTCACAAGAGACCCAGTACTTC. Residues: CASSETESQETQYF. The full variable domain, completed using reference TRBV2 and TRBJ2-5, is EPEVTQTPSHQVTQMGQEVILRCVPISNHLYFYWYRQILGQKVEFLVSFYNNEISEKSEIFDDQFSVERPDGSNFTLKIRSTKLEDSAMYFCASSETESQETQYFGPGTRLLVL.

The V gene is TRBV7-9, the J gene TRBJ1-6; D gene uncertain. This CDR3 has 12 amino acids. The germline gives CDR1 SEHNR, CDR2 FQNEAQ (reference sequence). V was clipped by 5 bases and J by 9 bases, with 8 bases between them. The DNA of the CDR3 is TGTGCCAGCAGCGCGGGCGTTTCACCCCTCCACTTT. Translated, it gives CASSAGVSPLHF.

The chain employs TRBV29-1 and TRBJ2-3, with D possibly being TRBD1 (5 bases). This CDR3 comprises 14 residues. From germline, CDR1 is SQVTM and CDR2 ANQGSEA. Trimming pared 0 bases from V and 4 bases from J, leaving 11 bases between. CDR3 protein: CSVEEGAGPDTQYF. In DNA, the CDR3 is TGCAGCGTTGAAGAAGGGGCAGGGCCAGATACGCAGTATTTT.

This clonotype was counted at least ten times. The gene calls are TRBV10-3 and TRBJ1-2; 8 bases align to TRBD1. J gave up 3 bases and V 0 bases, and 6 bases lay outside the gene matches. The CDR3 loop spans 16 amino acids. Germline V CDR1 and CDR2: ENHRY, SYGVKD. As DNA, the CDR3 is TGTGCCATCAGTGAGTCCCCAGGGGGCGCAGACTATGGCTACACCTTC. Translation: CAISESPGGADYGYTF.

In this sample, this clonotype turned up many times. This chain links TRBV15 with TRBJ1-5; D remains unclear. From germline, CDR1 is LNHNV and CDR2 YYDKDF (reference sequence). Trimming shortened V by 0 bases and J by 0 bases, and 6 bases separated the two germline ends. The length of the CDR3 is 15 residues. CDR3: CATSRDELSNQPQHF. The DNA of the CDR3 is TGTGCCACCAGCAGAGATGAACTTAGCAATCAGCCCCAGCATTTT. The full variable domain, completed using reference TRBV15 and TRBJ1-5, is DAMVIQNPRYQVTQFGKPVTLSCSQTLNHNVMYWYQQKSSQAPKLLFHYYDKDFNNEADTPDNFQSRRPNTSFCFLDIRSPGLGDTAMYLCATSRDELSNQPQHFGDGTRLSIL.

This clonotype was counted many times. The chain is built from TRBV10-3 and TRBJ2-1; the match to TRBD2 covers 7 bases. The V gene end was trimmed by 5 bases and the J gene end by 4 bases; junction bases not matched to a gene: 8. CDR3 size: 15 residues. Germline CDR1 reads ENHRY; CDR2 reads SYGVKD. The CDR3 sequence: CAISPQRGPYNEQFF. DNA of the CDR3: TGTGCCATCAGTCCCCAGCGGGGACCTTACAATGAGCAGTTCTTC.

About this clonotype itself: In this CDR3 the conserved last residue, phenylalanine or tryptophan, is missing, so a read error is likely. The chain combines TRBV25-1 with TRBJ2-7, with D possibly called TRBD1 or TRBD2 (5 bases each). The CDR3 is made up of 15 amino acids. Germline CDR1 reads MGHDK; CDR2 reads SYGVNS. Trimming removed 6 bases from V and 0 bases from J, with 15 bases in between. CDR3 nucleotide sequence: TGTGCCAGCAGCCCAACCGGGACGGGCTCCTACGAGCAGTACCTC. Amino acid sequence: CASSPTGTGSYEQYL.

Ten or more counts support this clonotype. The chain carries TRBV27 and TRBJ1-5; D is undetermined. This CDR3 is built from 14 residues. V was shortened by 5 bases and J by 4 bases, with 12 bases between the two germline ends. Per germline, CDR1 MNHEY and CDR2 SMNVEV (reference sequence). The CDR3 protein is CASSQRGNNQPQHF. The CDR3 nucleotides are TGTGCCAGCAGTCAGAGAGGGAATAATCAGCCCCAGCATTTT.

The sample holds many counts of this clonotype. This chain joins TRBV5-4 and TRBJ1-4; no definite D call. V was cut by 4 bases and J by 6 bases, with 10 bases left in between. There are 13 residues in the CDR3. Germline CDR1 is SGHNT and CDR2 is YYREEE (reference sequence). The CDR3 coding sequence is TGTGCCAGCAGCCCGCGGGTGGATGAAAAACTGTTTTTT. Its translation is CASSPRVDEKLFF.